One sample yielded the 30 T cell receptor beta chains listed below, sequenced in a study of blood T cell repertoires in COVID-19 (dated by TCRdb to about 2020). Library prep was done by the immunoSEQ multiplex PCR assay. TCRdb's version of the immuneACCESS table is confined to in-frame rearrangements and falls short of the full clone set. An unresolved V gene accounts for under half of the shortfall where checked; the remainder is of unknown origin. The sample contains approximately 150,000 clones, 84% of them found a single time. The biggest ten clones account for around 4.8% of the sample. Source material: peripheral blood. These receptors were collected from a human donor in a cohort sampled during active COVID-19.

This clone was observed a handful of times. The rearrangement links TRBV18 to TRBJ2-7, with D possibly TRBD1 on 6 matching bases. The germline V gene encodes CDR1 KGHSH and CDR2 LQKENI. With 3 bases removed from V and 6 bases from J, the gap between germline ends came to 12 bases. CDR3 size: 13 residues. CDR3: CASSPPQGPEQYF. In DNA form, the CDR3 reads TGTGCCAGCTCACCCCCTCAGGGGCCCGAGCAGTACTTC.

This chain's CDR3 is CASSFQGLRETQYF. CDR3 coding DNA: TGTGCCAGCAGCTTTCAGGGGTTGAGGGAGACCCAGTACTTC. This chain links TRBV7-9 with TRBJ2-5; possibly TRBD1 for D (6 bases). The germline CDR1 and CDR2 sequences are SEHNR and FQNEAQ (reference sequence). The ends were cut back, 3 bases at V and 5 bases at J, with 13 bases in the middle. CDR3 length: 14 amino acids.

By frequency in the sample, this clone is medium-sized. The chain recombines TRBV11-3 with TRBJ2-2; possibly TRBD2 for D (6 bases). Germline CDR1 is SGHNT and CDR2 is YENEEA. The CDR3 consists of 16 residues. Deletions cut 0 bases from V and 2 bases from J, with 10 bases between. CDR3 amino acids: CASSLEGGDNTGELFF. The CDR3 DNA reads TGTGCCAGCAGCTTAGAAGGCGGGGATAACACCGGGGAGCTGTTTTTT.

J is TRBJ1-2 and V is TRBV11-2, with D possibly being TRBD1 (6 bases). The V end was cut by 4 bases, the J end by 5 bases, with 20 bases between. Germline loops: CDR1 SGHAT, CDR2 FQNNGV. The CDR3 is 16 residues long. CDR3 amino acids: CASSSRRGGAGYGYTF. CDR3 bases: TGTGCCAGCAGCTCCCGTCGGGGGGGGGCCGGGTATGGCTACACCTTC.

Here the CDR3 DNA reads TGTGCCAGCAGACCCGGGGGTAGCGGGTACAATGAGCAGTTCTTC. Translated: CASRPGGSGYNEQFF. The V call is TRBV2, the J call TRBJ2-1; 7 nucleotides line up with TRBD2. The CDR3 extends over 15 amino acids. J gave up 4 bases and V 6 bases, and 9 bases lay outside the gene matches. The V gene's germline CDR1 is SNHLY and CDR2 FYNNEI.

V and J are TRBV15 and TRBJ2-1; TRBD2 matches at 8 bases. This CDR3 region has 15 residues. Per germline, CDR1 LNHNV and CDR2 YYDKDF (reference sequence). V was clipped by 0 bases and J by 6 bases; unmatched bases: 4. The CDR3, as DNA: TGTGCCACCAGCAGAGAAGCGGGAGTCCCCAATGAGCAGTTCTTC. Its translation is CATSREAGVPNEQFF.

This sequence joins TRBV7-9 and TRBJ1-5; 8 bases match TRBD1. The CDR3 loop spans 15 amino acids. Unmatched junction bases numbered 3, after V lost 2 bases and J lost 3 bases. Germline CDR1 and CDR2: SEHNR and FQNEAQ (reference sequence). CDR3 sequence reads: CASSLTGGNNQPQHF. In DNA, the CDR3 is TGTGCCAGCAGCTTAACAGGGGGTAACAATCAGCCCCAGCATTTT.

The chain combines TRBV3-1 (or the pseudogene TRBV3-2) with TRBJ2-2; D remains ambiguous. This CDR3 spans 14 amino acids. V was shortened by 0 bases and J by 3 bases, with 5 bases between the two germline ends. Germline lookup yields CDR1 LGHDT and CDR2 YNNKEL (reference sequence). The CDR3 reads CASSQDYYTGELFF. The CDR3 nucleotides are TGTGCCAGCAGCCAAGATTACTACACCGGGGAGCTGTTTTTT.

The gene calls are TRBV5-4 and TRBJ2-7, with D possibly matching TRBD1 (5 bases). Germline CDR1 reads SGHNT; CDR2 reads YYREEE (reference sequence). Trimming left V 0 bases short and J 4 bases short, with 20 bases between. The CDR3 extends over 17 amino acids. CDR3 sequence reads: CASSLGAPKGQGYEQYF. CDR3 bases: TGTGCCAGCAGCTTGGGAGCTCCGAAGGGGCAGGGATACGAGCAGTACTTC.

The chain carries TRBV19 and TRBJ2-2; maybe TRBD1 (6 bases). This CDR3 region has 15 residues. The germline V gene encodes CDR1 LNHDA and CDR2 SQIVND (reference sequence). V was pared by 6 bases and J by 6 bases, with 17 bases between. This chain's CDR3 is CASREVGAGPGELFF. The CDR3 nucleotides read TGTGCCAGTAGGGAGGTGGGGGCAGGGCCCGGGGAGCTGTTTTTT.

The V gene is TRBV2, the J gene TRBJ1-2; no definite D call. Germline V lookup: CDR1 SNHLY, CDR2 FYNNEI. Trimming took 1 base from V and 4 from J, leaving 7 bases between them. The CDR3 loop spans 13 amino acids. The CDR3 sequence: CASSEEQSYGYTF. The CDR3 DNA reads TGTGCCAGCAGTGAAGAACAGTCCTATGGCTACACCTTC.

This sequence joins TRBV19 and TRBJ2-3; weak D call: TRBD2 (6 bases). Germline CDR1 reads LNHDA; CDR2 reads SQIVND (reference sequence). The CDR3 extends over 10 amino acids. The V and J ends lost 8 bases and 9 bases respectively, with 9 bases between them. For the CDR3, the DNA is TGTGCCAGTGGCCGGGAGACGCAGTATTTT. Amino acids: CASGRETQYF.

This clone has more than one count but fewer than ten. This chain uses TRBV10-3 with TRBJ1-4; D may be TRBD1 (6 bases). Germline CDR1 reads ENHRY; CDR2 reads SYGVKD. Trimming removed 2 bases from V and 8 bases from J, with 18 bases in between. The CDR3 is 16 residues long. The CDR3: CAISEGDRGAREKLFF. For the CDR3, the DNA is TGTGCCATCAGTGAGGGCGACCGGGGGGCTCGGGAAAAACTGTTTTTT.

The chain links TRBV14 to TRBJ2-2; 9 nucleotides line up with TRBD2. Germline CDR1 is SGHDN and CDR2 is FVKESK. Unmatched junction bases numbered 3, after V lost 4 bases and J lost 0 bases. The CDR3 spans 16 residues. The DNA of the CDR3 is TGTGCCAGCAGCCGGGCTAGCGGGACGAACACCGGGGAGCTGTTTTTT. Encoded protein: CASSRASGTNTGELFF.

This rearrangement joins TRBV9 to TRBJ2-1; the D gene is possibly TRBD2 (7 bases). The CDR3 has 15 amino acids. Trimming left V 3 bases short and J 0 bases short, with 10 bases between. The germline V gene encodes CDR1 SGDLS and CDR2 YYNGEE. This CDR3 is CASSGRGPSYNEQFF. CDR3 nucleotide sequence: TGTGCCAGCAGCGGGCGGGGGCCCTCCTACAATGAGCAGTTCTTC.

This clone was seen a few times. The chain employs TRBV7-9 and TRBJ2-6; D uncertain. Germline loops: CDR1 SEHNR, CDR2 FQNEAQ (reference sequence). The CDR3 covers 15 residues. With 4 bases removed from V and 0 bases from J, the gap between germline ends came to 7 bases. In nucleotides, the CDR3 is TGTGCCAGCAGCTCCCCGAGCTCTGGGGCCAACGTCCTGACTTTC. It is translated as CASSSPSSGANVLTF.

The rearrangement uses TRBV7-2 and TRBJ2-1; 9 bases fit TRBD1. The V segment lost 5 bases and the J segment 6 bases; nucleotides outside the gene matches: 11. The CDR3 is 16 amino acids. Germline values: CDR1 SGHTA, CDR2 FQGNSA. The CDR3 sequence: CASSLGDRVRFNEQFF. The CDR3 DNA reads TGTGCCAGCAGCCTAGGGGACAGGGTAAGATTCAATGAGCAGTTCTTC.

This chain links TRBV6-5 with TRBJ2-1, with TRBD2 as a possible D gene (5 bases). V gave up 8 bases and J gave up 8 bases, with 13 bases separating them. CDR3 size: 12 residues. Germline V gene data show CDR1 as MNHEY and CDR2 as SVGAGI. CDR3 residues: CASQLVIDEQFF. The CDR3 DNA is TGTGCCAGCCAACTAGTAATAGATGAGCAGTTCTTC.

The rearrangement uses TRBV5-1 and TRBJ2-1, with TRBD1 as a possible D gene (5 bases). The V gene lost 0 bases and the J gene lost 4 bases, with 8 bases spanning the gap. This CDR3 region has 14 residues. CDR1 is SGHRS and CDR2 is YFSETQ in the germline V gene. The chain's CDR3 is CASSLGGRYNEQFF. DNA of the CDR3: TGCGCCAGCAGCTTGGGGGGCCGGTACAATGAGCAGTTCTTC. The variable domain in full, completed from reference TRBV5-1 and TRBJ2-1, reads KAGVTQTPRYLIKTRGQQVTLSCSPISGHRSVSWYQQTPGQGLQFLFEYFSETQRNKGNFPGRFSGRQFSNSRSEMNVSTLELGDSALYLCASSLGGRYNEQFFGPGTRLTVL.

This chain joins TRBV7-8 and TRBJ2-1, with TRBD2 identical over 8 bases. The CDR3 is 18 amino acids. V was pared by 6 bases and J by 0 bases, with 13 bases of the junction left unmatched. The V gene's germline CDR1 is SGHVS and CDR2 FQNEAQ. CDR3 loop: CASSSPLREVSSYNEQFF. Here the CDR3 DNA reads TGTGCCAGCAGTTCCCCTTTGCGGGAGGTAAGCTCCTACAATGAGCAGTTCTTC.

This sequence joins TRBV5-1 and TRBJ2-3; possibly TRBD2 for D (5 bases). Looked up from germline, CDR1 is SGHRS and CDR2 is YFSETQ. The CDR3 spans 15 residues. Trimming pared 4 bases from V and 0 bases from J, leaving 12 bases between. The CDR3 DNA is TGCGCCAGCAGCGTAGGACGGGGAAGCACAGATACGCAGTATTTT. Translation: CASSVGRGSTDTQYF. Full variable domain (remainder filled in from reference TRBV5-1 and TRBJ2-3): KAGVTQTPRYLIKTRGQQVTLSCSPISGHRSVSWYQQTPGQGLQFLFEYFSETQRNKGNFPGRFSGRQFSNSRSEMNVSTLELGDSALYLCASSVGRGSTDTQYFGPGTRLTVL.

V is TRBV2 and J is TRBJ2-7; 7 nucleotides agree with TRBD1. In germline, CDR1 is SNHLY, CDR2 FYNNEI. Losses at the gene ends were 4 bases for V and 4 bases for J; bases not matched to a gene: 1. The CDR3 consists of 12 residues. This CDR3 reads CASSADRYEQYV. DNA of the CDR3: TGTGCCAGCAGTGCGGACAGGTACGAGCAGTACGTC.

This chain joins TRBV29-1 and TRBJ1-5; no reliable D call. The CDR3 runs to 13 residues. Looked up from germline, CDR1 is SQVTM and CDR2 is ANQGSEA. Trimming cost V 1 base and J 4 bases, with 8 bases left between them. The CDR3 spells CSVEVAANQPQHF. The CDR3 DNA reads as TGCAGCGTTGAAGTGGCAGCGAATCAGCCCCAGCATTTT.

This clone has only one observation. V gene TRBV19 combines with J gene TRBJ2-5; maybe TRBD1 (6 bases). Germline V CDR1 and CDR2: LNHDA, SQIVND (reference sequence). Trimming took off 6 bases at V and 0 bases at J, with 8 bases between the two ends. The CDR3 spans 13 residues. CDR3 sequence reads: CASRGGYQETQYF. CDR3 coding DNA: TGTGCCAGTAGAGGGGGTTACCAAGAGACCCAGTACTTC.

The V and J genes are TRBV11-3 and TRBJ2-1, with D unresolved. Deletions cut 0 bases from V and 3 bases from J, with 3 bases between. The length of the CDR3 is 13 residues. CDR1 and CDR2 (germline): SGHNT, YENEEA. CDR3 nucleotide sequence: TGTGCCAGCAGCTTAGACAACTACAATGAGCAGTTCTTC. Translating gives CASSLDNYNEQFF.

This sequence joins TRBV3-1 (or the pseudogene TRBV3-2) and TRBJ2-3; 12 bases match TRBD2. Germline V gene sequence: CDR1 LGHDT, CDR2 YNNKEL (reference sequence). V trimming: 4 bases; J trimming: 6 bases; junction bases outside the gene matches: 8. This CDR3 spans 16 amino acids. The CDR3 reads CASSLSSGGAWDTQYF. CDR3 in DNA: TGTGCCAGCAGCCTCTCTAGCGGGGGGGCCTGGGATACGCAGTATTTT.

The gene calls are TRBV6-5 and TRBJ2-7; TRBD2 matches 10 bases. Per the germline V gene, CDR1 is MNHEY and CDR2 is SVGAGI. This CDR3 comprises 15 residues. Unmatched junction bases numbered 11, after V lost 7 bases and J lost 5 bases. CDR3 DNA: TGTGCCAGCAAGAGGGGGCTAGCGGGGGAGAACGAGCAGTACTTC. Protein product: CASKRGLAGENEQYF.

The chain carries TRBV5-6 and TRBJ1-5; no definite D call. The CDR3 consists of 17 residues. Trimming removed 8 bases from V and 4 bases from J, with 25 bases in between. From germline, CDR1 is SGHDT and CDR2 YYEEEE. This CDR3 is CARTFLDGGYRNQPQHF. CDR3 DNA sequence: TGTGCCAGGACCTTCCTCGATGGAGGGTACCGTAATCAGCCCCAGCATTTT.

The chain is built from TRBV6-2 or TRBV6-3 and TRBJ1-1; no clear D gene. Germline assignment: CDR1 MNHEY and CDR2 SVGEGT. The CDR3 contains 14 residues. Trimming cost V 6 bases and J 0 bases, with 11 bases left between them. CDR3: CASSQQRLNTEAFF. In DNA form, the CDR3 reads TGTGCCAGCAGCCAACAGAGACTGAACACTGAAGCTTTCTTT.

In its sample, this clone was seen once. The chain carries TRBV5-1 and TRBJ2-3, with 10 bases lining up with TRBD1. Per the germline V gene, CDR1 is SGHRS and CDR2 is YFSETQ. Trimming took 4 bases from V and 2 from J; bases not matched to a gene: 4. The CDR3 covers 15 residues. The CDR3 DNA sequence: TGCGCCAGCAGCGGGGGACAGGGGTACACAGATACGCAGTATTTT. It encodes CASSGGQGYTDTQYF.